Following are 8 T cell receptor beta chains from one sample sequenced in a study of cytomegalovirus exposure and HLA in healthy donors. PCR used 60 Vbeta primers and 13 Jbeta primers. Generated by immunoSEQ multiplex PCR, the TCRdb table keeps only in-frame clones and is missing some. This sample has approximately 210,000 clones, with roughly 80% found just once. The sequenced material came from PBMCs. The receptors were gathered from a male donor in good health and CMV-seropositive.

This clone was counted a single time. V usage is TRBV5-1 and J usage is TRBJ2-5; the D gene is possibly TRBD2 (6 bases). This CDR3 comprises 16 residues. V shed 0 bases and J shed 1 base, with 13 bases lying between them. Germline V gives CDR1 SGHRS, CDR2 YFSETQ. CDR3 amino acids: CASSLGVGSIQETQYF. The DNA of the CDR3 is TGCGCCAGCAGCTTGGGGGTCGGGAGTATCCAAGAGACCCAGTACTTC.

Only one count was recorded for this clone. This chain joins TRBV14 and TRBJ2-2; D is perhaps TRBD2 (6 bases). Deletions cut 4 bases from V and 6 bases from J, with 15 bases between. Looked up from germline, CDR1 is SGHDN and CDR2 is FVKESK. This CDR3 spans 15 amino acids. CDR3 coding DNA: TGTGCCAGCAGCCTTGTCGGCGGGGCGCCCGGGGAGCTGTTTTTT. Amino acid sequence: CASSLVGGAPGELFF.

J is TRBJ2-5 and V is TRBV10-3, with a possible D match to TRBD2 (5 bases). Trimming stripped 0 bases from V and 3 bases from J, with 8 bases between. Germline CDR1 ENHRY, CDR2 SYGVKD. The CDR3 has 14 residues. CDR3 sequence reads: CAISESEVKETQYF. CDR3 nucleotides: TGTGCCATCAGTGAGTCGGAGGTTAAAGAGACCCAGTACTTC.

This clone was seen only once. The CDR3 coding sequence is TGTGCCAGCCAGGGTTCTACTGATTACGAGCAGTACTTC. It specifies CASQGSTDYEQYF. The chain carries TRBV28 and TRBJ2-7; D possibly corresponds to TRBD1 (5 bases). Trimming removed 8 bases at V and 4 bases at J, with 15 bases between. Germline lookup yields CDR1 MDHEN and CDR2 SYDVKM. This CDR3 is built from 13 residues.

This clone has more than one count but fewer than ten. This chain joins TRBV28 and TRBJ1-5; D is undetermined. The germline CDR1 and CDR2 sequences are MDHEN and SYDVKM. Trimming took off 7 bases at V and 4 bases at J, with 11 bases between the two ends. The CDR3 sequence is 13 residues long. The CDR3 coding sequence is TGTGCCAGCACGAGGGTATGGAATCAGCCCCAGCATTTT. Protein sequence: CASTRVWNQPQHF.

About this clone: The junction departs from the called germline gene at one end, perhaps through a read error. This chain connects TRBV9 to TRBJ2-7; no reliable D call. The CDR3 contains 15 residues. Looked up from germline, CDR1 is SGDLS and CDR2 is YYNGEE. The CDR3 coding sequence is TGTACCAGCAGCGACGACCGAGGTAGCTCCTACGAGCAGTACTTC. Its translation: CTSSDDRGSSYEQYF.

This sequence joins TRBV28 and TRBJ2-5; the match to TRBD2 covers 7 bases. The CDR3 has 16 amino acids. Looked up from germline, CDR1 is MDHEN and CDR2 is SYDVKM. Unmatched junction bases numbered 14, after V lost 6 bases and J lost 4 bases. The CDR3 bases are TGTGCCAGCAGAAGCCGGGGGGAGGCGGTTCGAGAGACCCAGTACTTC. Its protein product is CASRSRGEAVRETQYF.

For the CDR3, the DNA is TGTGCCAGCAGTGAACCAGGCATTGGCTTTCGCGTTAATGAAAAACTGTTTTTT. Translating gives CASSEPGIGFRVNEKLFF. J is TRBJ1-4 and V is TRBV6-1; D is unclear. Germline V gives CDR1 MNHNS, CDR2 SASEGT. Trimming took 2 bases from V and 4 from J, leaving 20 bases between them. The CDR3 loop spans 18 amino acids.